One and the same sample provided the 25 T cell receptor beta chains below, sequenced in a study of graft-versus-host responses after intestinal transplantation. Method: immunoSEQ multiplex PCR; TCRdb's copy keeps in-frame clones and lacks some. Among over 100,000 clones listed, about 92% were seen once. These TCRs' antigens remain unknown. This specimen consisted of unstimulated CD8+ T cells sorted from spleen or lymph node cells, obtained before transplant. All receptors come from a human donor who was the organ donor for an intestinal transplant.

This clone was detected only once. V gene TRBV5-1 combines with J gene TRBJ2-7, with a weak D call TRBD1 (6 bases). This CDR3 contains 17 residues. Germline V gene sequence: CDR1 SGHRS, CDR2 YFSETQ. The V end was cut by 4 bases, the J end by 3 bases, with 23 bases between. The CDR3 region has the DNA TGCGCCAGCAGCGACCCGCCGAGTGAGGGCAGGGGCTACGAGCAGTACTTC. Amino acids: CASSDPPSEGRGYEQYF.

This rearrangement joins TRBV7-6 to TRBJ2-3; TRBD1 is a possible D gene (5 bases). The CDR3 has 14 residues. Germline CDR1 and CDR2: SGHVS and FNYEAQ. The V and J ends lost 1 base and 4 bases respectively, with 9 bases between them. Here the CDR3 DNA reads TGTGCCAGCAGCTTAGGCCTAGGGGCAGATACGCAGTATTTT. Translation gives CASSLGLGADTQYF. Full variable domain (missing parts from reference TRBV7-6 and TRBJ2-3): GAGVSQSPRYKVTKRGQDVALRCDPISGHVSLYWYRQALGQGPEFLTYFNYEAQQDKSGLPNDRFSAERPEGSISTLTIQRTEQRDSAMYRCASSLGLGADTQYFGPGTRLTVL.

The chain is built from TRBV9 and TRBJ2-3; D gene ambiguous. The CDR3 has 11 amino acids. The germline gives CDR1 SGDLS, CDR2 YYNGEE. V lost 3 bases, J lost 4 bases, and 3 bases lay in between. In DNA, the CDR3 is TGTGCCAGCAGCGCGGCAGATACGCAGTATTTT. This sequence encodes CASSAADTQYF.

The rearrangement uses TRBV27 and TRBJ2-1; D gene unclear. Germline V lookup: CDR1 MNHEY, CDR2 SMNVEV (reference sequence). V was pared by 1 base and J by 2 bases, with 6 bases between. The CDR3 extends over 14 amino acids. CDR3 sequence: CASSLWGTYNEQFF. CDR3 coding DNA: TGTGCCAGCAGTTTATGGGGAACCTACAATGAGCAGTTCTTC.

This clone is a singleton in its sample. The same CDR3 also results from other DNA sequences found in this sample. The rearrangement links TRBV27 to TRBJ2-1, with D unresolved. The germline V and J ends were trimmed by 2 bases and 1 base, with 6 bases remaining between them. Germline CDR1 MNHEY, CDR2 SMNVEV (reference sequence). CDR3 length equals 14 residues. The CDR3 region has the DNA TGTGCCAGCAGTTTAGGTAGTTCCTACAATGAGCAGTTCTTC. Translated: CASSLGSSYNEQFF.

CDR3 residues: CASSYVSSGEYEQFF. CDR3 bases: TGTGCCAGCAGTTACGTATCTAGCGGGGAATATGAGCAGTTCTTC. The genes are TRBV6-5 and TRBJ2-1; 9 positions agree with TRBD2. Trimming took 2 bases from V and 8 from J; bases not matched to a gene: 7. The V gene's germline CDR1 is MNHEY and CDR2 SVGAGI. CDR3 length: 15 amino acids.

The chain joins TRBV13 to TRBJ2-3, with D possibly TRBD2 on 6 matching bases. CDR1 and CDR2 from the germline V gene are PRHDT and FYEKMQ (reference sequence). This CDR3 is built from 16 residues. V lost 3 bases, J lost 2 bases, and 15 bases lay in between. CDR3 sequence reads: CASSFAEGDHTDTQYF. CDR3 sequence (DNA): TGTGCCAGCAGCTTTGCGGAGGGAGATCACACAGATACGCAGTATTTT.

The DNA for the CDR3 is TGCGCCAGCGGGGGGGACAACCAAGAGACCCAGTACTTC. Protein: CASGGDNQETQYF. The chain links TRBV5-1 to TRBJ2-5; possible D gene TRBD2, 7 bases. The V and J ends lost 7 bases and 0 bases respectively, with 10 bases between them. The CDR3 consists of 13 residues. CDR1 SGHRS and CDR2 YFSETQ come from the germline V gene.

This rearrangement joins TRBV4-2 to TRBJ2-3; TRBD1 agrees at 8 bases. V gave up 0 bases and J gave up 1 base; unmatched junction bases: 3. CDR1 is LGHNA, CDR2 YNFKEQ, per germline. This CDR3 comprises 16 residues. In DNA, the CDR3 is TGTGCCAGCAGCCAAGATAAGGGACAGGGCACAGATACGCAGTATTTT. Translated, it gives CASSQDKGQGTDTQYF.

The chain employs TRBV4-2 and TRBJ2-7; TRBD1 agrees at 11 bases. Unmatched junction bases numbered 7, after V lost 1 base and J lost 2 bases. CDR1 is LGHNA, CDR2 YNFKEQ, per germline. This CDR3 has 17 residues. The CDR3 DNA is TGTGCCAGCAGCCAAGCGGGACAGGGGGAGAGGCCCTACGAGCAGTACTTC. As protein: CASSQAGQGERPYEQYF.

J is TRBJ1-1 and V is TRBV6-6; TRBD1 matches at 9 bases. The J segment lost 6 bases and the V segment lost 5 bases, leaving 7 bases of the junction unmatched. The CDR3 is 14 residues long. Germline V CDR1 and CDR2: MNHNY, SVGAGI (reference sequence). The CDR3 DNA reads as TGTGCCAGCAGTCTCCCGGGACAGGGTGCTGAAGCTTTCTTT. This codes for CASSLPGQGAEAFF.

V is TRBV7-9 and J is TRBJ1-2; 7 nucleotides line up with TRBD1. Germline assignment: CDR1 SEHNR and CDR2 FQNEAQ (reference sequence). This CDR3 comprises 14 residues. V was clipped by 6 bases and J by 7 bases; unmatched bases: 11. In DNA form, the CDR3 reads TGTGCCAGCAGGAGTGGAGGGGGCGCGGCTGGCTACACCTTC. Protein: CASRSGGGAAGYTF.

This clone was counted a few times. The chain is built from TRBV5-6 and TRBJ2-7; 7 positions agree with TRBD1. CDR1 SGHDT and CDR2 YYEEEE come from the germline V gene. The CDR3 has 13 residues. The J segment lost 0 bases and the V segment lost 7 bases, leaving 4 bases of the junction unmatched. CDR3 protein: CASRSGGSYEQYF. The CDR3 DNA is TGTGCCAGCCGGTCAGGGGGCTCCTACGAGCAGTACTTC.

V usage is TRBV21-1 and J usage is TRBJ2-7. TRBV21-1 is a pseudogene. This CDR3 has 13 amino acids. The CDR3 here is CASSEGRPYEQYF. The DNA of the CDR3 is TGTGCCAGCAGCGAAGGGCGTCCCTACGAGCAGTACTTC.

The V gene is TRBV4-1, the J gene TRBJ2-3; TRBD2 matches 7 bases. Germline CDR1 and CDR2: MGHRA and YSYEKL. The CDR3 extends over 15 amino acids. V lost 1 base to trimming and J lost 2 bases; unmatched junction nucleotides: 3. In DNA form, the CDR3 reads TGCGCCAGCAGCCAAGCGGGAGGATACACAGATACGCAGTATTTT. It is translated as CASSQAGGYTDTQYF.

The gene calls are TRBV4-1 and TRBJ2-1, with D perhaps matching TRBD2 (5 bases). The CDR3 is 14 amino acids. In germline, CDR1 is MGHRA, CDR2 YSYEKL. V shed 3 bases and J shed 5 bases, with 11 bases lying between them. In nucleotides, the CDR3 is TGCGCCAGCAGCCACCCGGCGCGGGACAATGAGCAGTTCTTC. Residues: CASSHPARDNEQFF.

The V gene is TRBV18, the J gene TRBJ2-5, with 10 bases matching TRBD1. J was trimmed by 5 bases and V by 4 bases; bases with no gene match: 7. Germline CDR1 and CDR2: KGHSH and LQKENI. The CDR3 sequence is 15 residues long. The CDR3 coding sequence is TGTGCCAGCTCACTCGAGACAGGGGGCCGTGAGACCCAGTACTTC. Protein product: CASSLETGGRETQYF.

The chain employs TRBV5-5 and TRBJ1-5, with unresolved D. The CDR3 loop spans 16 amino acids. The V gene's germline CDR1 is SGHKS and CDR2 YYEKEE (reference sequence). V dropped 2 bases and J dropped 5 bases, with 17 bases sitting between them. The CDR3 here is CASSFWLTGSYQPQHF. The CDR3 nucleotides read TGTGCCAGCAGCTTTTGGCTGACTGGCTCATATCAGCCCCAGCATTTT.

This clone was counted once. CDR3 in amino acids: CSVVTGGAGEKLFF. CDR3 bases: TGCAGCGTTGTAACAGGGGGCGCGGGTGAAAAACTGTTTTTT. The chain recombines TRBV29-1 with TRBJ1-4, with TRBD1 identical over 9 bases. In germline, CDR1 is SQVTM, CDR2 ANQGSEA. V lost 4 bases, J lost 7 bases, and 7 bases stayed unmatched. This CDR3 has 14 residues.

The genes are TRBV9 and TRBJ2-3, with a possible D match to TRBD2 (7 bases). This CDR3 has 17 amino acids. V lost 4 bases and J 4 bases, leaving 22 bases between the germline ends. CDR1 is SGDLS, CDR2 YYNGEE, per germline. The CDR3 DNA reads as TGTGCCAGCAGCCTCCCTAGGCCGGGGGGCACACCAGATACGCAGTATTTT. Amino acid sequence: CASSLPRPGGTPDTQYF.

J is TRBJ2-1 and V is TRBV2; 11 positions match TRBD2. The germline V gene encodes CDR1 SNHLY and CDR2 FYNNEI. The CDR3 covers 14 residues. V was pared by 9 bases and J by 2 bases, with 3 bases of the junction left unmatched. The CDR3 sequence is CASKLAGAYNEQFF. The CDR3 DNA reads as TGTGCCAGTAAACTAGCGGGAGCCTACAATGAGCAGTTCTTC.

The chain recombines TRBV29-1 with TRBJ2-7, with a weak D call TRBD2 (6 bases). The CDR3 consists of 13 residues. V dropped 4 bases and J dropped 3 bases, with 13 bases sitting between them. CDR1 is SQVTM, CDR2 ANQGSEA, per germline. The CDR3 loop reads CSVGQGGGYEQYF. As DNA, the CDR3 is TGCAGCGTTGGGCAGGGAGGAGGCTACGAGCAGTACTTC.

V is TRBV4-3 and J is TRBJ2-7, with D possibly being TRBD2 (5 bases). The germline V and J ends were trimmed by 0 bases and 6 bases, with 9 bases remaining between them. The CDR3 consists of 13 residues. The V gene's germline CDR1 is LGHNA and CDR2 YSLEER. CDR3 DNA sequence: TGCGCCAGCAGCCAAGATCTGGGAGCCGAGCAGTACTTC. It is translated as CASSQDLGAEQYF.

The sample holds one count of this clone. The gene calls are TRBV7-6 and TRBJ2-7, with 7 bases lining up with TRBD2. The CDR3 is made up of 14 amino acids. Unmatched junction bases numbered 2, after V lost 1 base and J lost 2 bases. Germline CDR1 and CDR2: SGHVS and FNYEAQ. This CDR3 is CASSLGEGPYEQYF. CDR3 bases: TGTGCCAGCAGCTTAGGGGAGGGTCCCTACGAGCAGTACTTC.

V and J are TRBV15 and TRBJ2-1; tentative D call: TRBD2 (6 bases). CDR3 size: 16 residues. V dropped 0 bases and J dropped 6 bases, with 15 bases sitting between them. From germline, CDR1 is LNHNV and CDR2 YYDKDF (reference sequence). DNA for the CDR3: TGTGCCACCAGCAGAGATCGGGACTCCATCATCAATGAGCAGTTCTTC. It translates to CATSRDRDSIINEQFF.